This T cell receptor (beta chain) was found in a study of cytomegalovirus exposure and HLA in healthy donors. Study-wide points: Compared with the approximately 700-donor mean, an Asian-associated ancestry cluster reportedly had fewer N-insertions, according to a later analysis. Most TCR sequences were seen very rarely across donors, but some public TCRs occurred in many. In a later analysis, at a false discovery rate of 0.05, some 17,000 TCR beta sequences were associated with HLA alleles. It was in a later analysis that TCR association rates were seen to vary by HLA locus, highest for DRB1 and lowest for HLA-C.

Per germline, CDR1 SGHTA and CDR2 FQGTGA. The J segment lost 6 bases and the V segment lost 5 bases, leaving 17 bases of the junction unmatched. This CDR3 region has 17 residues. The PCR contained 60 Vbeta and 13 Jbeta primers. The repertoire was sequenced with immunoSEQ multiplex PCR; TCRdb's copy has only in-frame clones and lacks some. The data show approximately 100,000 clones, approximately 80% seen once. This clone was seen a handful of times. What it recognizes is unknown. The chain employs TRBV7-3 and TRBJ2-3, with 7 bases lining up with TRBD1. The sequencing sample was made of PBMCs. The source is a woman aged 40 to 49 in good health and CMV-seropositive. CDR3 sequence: CASSLRRPGQITDTQYF. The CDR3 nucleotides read TGTGCCAGCAGCCTAAGGAGACCGGGACAGATAACGGATACGCAGTATTTT.